These T cell receptor beta chains were read from a single sample in a study of spatial heterogeneity in lung cancer. Using its own MiXCR run on the 5' RACE reads, TCRdb lists one record per CDR3 protein. The sample carries about 3,600 distinct CDR3 sequences, 15% recorded once. The source was lung tumor tissue, collected at surgery. The receptor set was obtained from a female donor with early-stage non-small cell lung cancer. Each CDR3 is given with its conserved first and last residue. Fields, in order: V gene, J gene, CDR3 protein.

TRBV6-5	TRBJ2-5	CASSFRWGGLYQETQYF
TRBV4-3	TRBJ1-1	CASSQGPQGVRAFF
TRBV12-3/TRBV12-4	TRBJ1-1	CASSLVTGGTFF
TRBV7-3	TRBJ2-1	CASSLGPNSYNEQFF
TRBV6-5	TRBJ1-4	CASSSDGSRYEKLFF
TRBV7-2	TRBJ2-1	CASSLRAGDEQFF
TRBV4-1	TRBJ1-1	CASSQDPGHTNTEAFF
TRBV6-5	TRBJ1-4	CASSQDRGKKLFF
TRBV7-2	TRBJ1-1	CASSLDLIQKAFF
TRBV29-1	TRBJ2-5	CSVETRTHRETQYF
TRBV2	TRBJ2-3	CASRIARDTQYF
TRBV24-1	TRBJ2-3	CATSQQSYTDTQYF
TRBV5-6	TRBJ1-1	CASSLKQVFTEAFF
TRBV7-6	TRBJ2-7	CASSLAPGREQYF
TRBV20-1	TRBJ1-5	CSASSTGAFDQPQHF
TRBV5-1	TRBJ2-5	CASSLGMTSGGPQETQYF
TRBV5-6	TRBJ2-3	CASSSRDRGPDTQYF
TRBV7-2	TRBJ1-2	CASSIGPDPTNYGYTF
TRBV29-1	TRBJ2-5	CSTYRSQETQYF
TRBV10-3	TRBJ1-5	CAISESDRYQPQHF
TRBV2	TRBJ2-1	CAKPIDYNEQFF
TRBV6-1	TRBJ1-2	CAGGLKDYGYTF
TRBV5-1	TRBJ2-3	CASGSGDGTDTQYF
TRBV5-6	TRBJ2-3	CASTQSTDTQYF
TRBV7-3	TRBJ1-4	CASSSGGELFF
TRBV7-9	TRBJ1-1	CASSLATIKHGENTEAFF
TRBV7-2	TRBJ2-2	CASSSAYTGGWTGELFF
TRBV20-1	TRBJ2-3	CSAPPWGTDTQYF
TRBV4-1	TRBJ1-2	CASSARGENYGYTF
TRBV6-2/TRBV6-3	TRBJ2-2	CASSYSSRELFF
TRBV20-1	TRBJ2-1	CSARSGGMDNEQFF
TRBV3-1	TRBJ2-5	CASSQGFVSETQYF
TRBV9	TRBJ2-7	CASSVAGGLEQYF
TRBV12-3/TRBV12-4	TRBJ1-2	CASSFQGQYGYTF